This T cell receptor beta chain is from a study of blood T cells in healthy people across ages. Combining a sample-barcoded 5' primer with a J-beta primer mix, a second PCR ran for 7 to 11 cycles. A single record per CDR3 protein comes from TCRdb applying MiXCR to the 5' RACE reads. This sample yields some 700,000 distinct CDR3 sequences, of which 35% to 45% are seen a single time; 20% to 25% belongs to the top ten. V was trimmed by 5 bases and J by 0 bases, leaving 11 bases between them. Germline lookup yields CDR1 SNHLY and CDR2 FYNNEI. CDR3 length: 15 amino acids. Each sample yielded at least 6 million isolated PBMCs. Regarding this clonotype: Its antigen is unknown.

Study-level findings and limits: Naive T cell percentage showed a strong correlation with the diversity of TCR beta. A roughly linear age-dependent decrease characterized TCR beta diversity per million T cells.

This TCR was recovered from a woman between 55 and 75 years old in good health. The specimen was blood. The V call is TRBV2, the J call TRBJ2-4; tentative D call: TRBD1 (6 bases). CDR3 region: CASSRDTLAKNIQYF. CDR3 sequence (DNA): TGTGCCAGCAGTCGGGACACATTAGCCAAAAACATTCAGTACTTC.